This TCR beta chain originates from a study of graft-versus-host responses after intestinal transplantation. With 2 bases removed from V and 8 bases from J, the gap between germline ends came to 16 bases. The germline V gene has CDR1 MNHNY and CDR2 SVGAGI (reference sequence). This CDR3 contains 15 residues. The assay was immunoSEQ multiplex PCR, and TCRdb's table has in-frame clones only and misses some. The repertoire includes 30,000 to 40,000 clones, 80% to 85% of them detected once, and 3.5% sits in the top ten. This clonotype originated in a human patient who received an intestinal transplant, so some T cells may come from the graft donor. This specimen was PBMCs, taken roughly 34 months after transplant. The chain carries TRBV6-6 and TRBJ2-1; D call uncertain. CDR3 in DNA: TGTGCCAGCAGTTACCCTGCGGTAACTACGGATGAGCAGTTCTTC. This encodes CASSYPAVTTDEQFF.